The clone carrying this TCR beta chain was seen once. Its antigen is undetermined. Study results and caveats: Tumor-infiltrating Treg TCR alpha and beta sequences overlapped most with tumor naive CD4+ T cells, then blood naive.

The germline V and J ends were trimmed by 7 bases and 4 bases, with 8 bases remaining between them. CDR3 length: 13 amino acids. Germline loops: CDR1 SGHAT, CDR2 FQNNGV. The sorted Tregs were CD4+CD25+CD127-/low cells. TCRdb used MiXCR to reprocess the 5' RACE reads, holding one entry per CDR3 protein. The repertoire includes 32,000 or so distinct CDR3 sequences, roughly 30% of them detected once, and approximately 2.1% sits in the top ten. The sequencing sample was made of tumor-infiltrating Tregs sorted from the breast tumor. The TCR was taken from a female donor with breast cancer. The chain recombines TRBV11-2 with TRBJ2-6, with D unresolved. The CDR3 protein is CASMRIGANVLTF. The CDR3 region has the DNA TGTGCCAGCATGAGGATAGGGGCCAACGTCCTGACTTTC.